This is a list of T cell receptor beta chains from one sample in a study of OX40 agonist ivuxolimab in advanced cancers. The repertoire was sequenced with immunoSEQ multiplex PCR; TCRdb's copy has only in-frame clones and lacks some. This repertoire shows about 69,000 clones, approximately 86% found once; its top ten account for around 2.7%. The sample here was CD4+ or CD8+ T cells sorted from blood, taken in a trial of the OX40 agonist ivuxolimab. The receptors come from an adult with an advanced solid tumor such as melanoma, head and neck, liver or kidney cancer. The CDR3 runs from the conserved cysteine through the conserved F or W. A D gene is named only where the DNA matches it firmly. Clone size is stated in some rows and not others, as once, few, many or a class when expanded.

cdr3_aa | cdr3_nt | clone_size | d_call | j_call | v_call
CASSFRGADLEKLFF | TGTGCCAGCAGTTTCAGGGGTGCGGATCTTGAAAAACTGTTTTTT | . | . | TRBJ1-4 | TRBV6-5
CATKPTGGRGETQYF | TGTGCCACCAAACCCACCGGGGGGCGAGGAGAGACCCAGTACTTC | . | . | TRBJ2-5 | TRBV5-4
CASSGPGRDGYTF | TGTGCCAGCAGTGGCCCGGGACGAGATGGCTACACCTTC | . | . | TRBJ1-2 | TRBV6-5
CSVVFGGSGNTIYF | TGCAGCGTTGTTTTCGGTGGTTCTGGAAACACCATATATTTT | . | . | TRBJ1-3 | TRBV29-1
CASSEGTANYGYTF | TGTGCCAGCAGCGAAGGGACAGCAAACTATGGCTACACCTTC | . | TRBD1 | TRBJ1-2 | TRBV7-9
CASSLVGREAFF | TGTGCCAGCAGTTTAGTAGGCAGAGAAGCTTTCTTT | . | . | TRBJ1-1 | TRBV28
CASSSREKLFF | TGTGCCAGCAGCTCGAGGGAAAAACTGTTTTTT | once | . | TRBJ1-4 | TRBV7-6
CAILRDGSYNEQFF | TGTGCCATCTTACGGGACGGCTCCTACAATGAGCAGTTCTTC | once | . | TRBJ2-1 | TRBV10-3
CASSPDRVTSPLHF | TGTGCCAGCAGCCCAGACAGGGTGACTTCACCCCTCCACTTT | . | TRBD1 | TRBJ1-6 | TRBV9
CASSVSRAGNTIYF | TGTGCCAGCAGCGTAAGCAGGGCTGGAAACACCATATATTTT | . | . | TRBJ1-3 | TRBV9
CASSQDGWNREKLFF | TGTGCCAGCAGCCAAGACGGGTGGAATCGCGAAAAACTGTTTTTT | . | . | TRBJ1-4 | TRBV5-4
CASKTGGLGEQYF | TGTGCCAGCAAAACAGGGGGCCTTGGCGAGCAGTACTTC | . | TRBD1 | TRBJ2-7 | TRBV7-2
CASSYSWGPYEQYF | TGTGCCAGCAGTTACTCGTGGGGGCCCTACGAGCAGTACTTC | . | . | TRBJ2-7 | TRBV6-6
CASSFNSNEQFF | TGTGCCAGCAGTTTTAATAGCAATGAGCAGTTCTTC | . | . | TRBJ2-1 | TRBV6-6
CASSYKTGGLNTEAFF | TGTGCCAGCAGTTACAAAACCGGGGGCCTGAACACTGAAGCTTTCTTT | . | . | TRBJ1-1 | TRBV5-6
CASSLSFRVGWAREDNTGELFF | TGCGCCAGCAGCTTGTCTTTTCGGGTAGGATGGGCGCGGGAGGACAACACCGGGGAGCTGTTTTTT | . | TRBD2 | TRBJ2-2 | TRBV5-1
CASIQNTAGSYNEQFF | TGTGCCAGCATCCAAAATACAGCGGGATCATACAATGAGCAGTTCTTC | . | TRBD2 | TRBJ2-1 | TRBV7-2
CASKRGNTDTQYF | TGTGCCAGCAAAAGGGGAAACACAGATACGCAGTATTTT | . | . | TRBJ2-3 | TRBV9
CASSDSNRGYTF | TGTGCCAGCAGTGACTCGAACCGTGGCTACACCTTC | . | . | TRBJ1-2 | TRBV6-4
CASSMRKWAGENLPGNTIYF | TGTGCCAGTAGTATGAGGAAGTGGGCAGGGGAGAACCTTCCTGGAAACACCATATATTTT | . | . | TRBJ1-3 | TRBV19
CASSPPSDEQYF | TGTGCCAGCAGCCCACCGTCGGACGAGCAGTACTTC | . | . | TRBJ2-7 | TRBV7-9
CASSPGTSVGTDTQYF | TGTGCCAGCAGTCCGGGGACTAGCGTCGGCACAGATACGCAGTATTTT | few | TRBD2 | TRBJ2-3 | TRBV5-4
CASSPIDRAGGNTIYF | TGTGCCAGCAGCCCAATTGACAGGGCTGGTGGAAACACCATATATTTT | . | TRBD1 | TRBJ1-3 | TRBV4-2
CASSTSPGQPSYEQYF | TGTGCCAGCAGCACCTCGCCGGGACAGCCAAGCTACGAGCAGTACTTC | once | . | TRBJ2-7 | TRBV21-1
CASSRAGTGVIEQYF | TGTGCCAGCAGCCGCGCCGGGACAGGGGTCATCGAGCAGTACTTC | few | TRBD1 | TRBJ2-7 | TRBV4-2
CASSAGTGGNYGYTF | TGTGCCAGCAGTGCAGGGACGGGCGGGAACTATGGCTACACCTTC | . | . | TRBJ1-2 | TRBV6-5
CASRNTGNQETQYF | TGTGCCAGCAGGAACACAGGGAACCAAGAGACCCAGTACTTC | once | . | TRBJ2-5 | TRBV6-6
CASSTLTGSNEQFF | TGTGCCAGCAGCACCCTGACAGGGTCTAATGAGCAGTTCTTC | . | TRBD1 | TRBJ2-1 | TRBV11-3
CASSRSGSGNTIYF | TGTGCCAGCAGCCGATCGGGCTCTGGAAACACCATATATTTT | . | . | TRBJ1-3 | TRBV6-5
CASSYAQGPSGEQFF | TGTGCCAGCAGTTACGCCCAGGGCCCCTCGGGTGAGCAGTTCTTC | . | . | TRBJ2-1 | TRBV6-5
CASSAYSYEQYF | TGCGCCAGCAGTGCCTACTCCTACGAGCAGTACTTC | few | . | TRBJ2-7 | TRBV10-1
CASSESRLADYEQYF | TGTGCCAGCAGTGAATCGCGACTAGCTGATTACGAGCAGTACTTC | . | TRBD2 | TRBJ2-7 | TRBV6-1
CASSPRVDDTGELFF | TGTGCCAGCTCACCCAGGGTGGATGACACCGGGGAGCTGTTTTTT | . | . | TRBJ2-2 | TRBV18
CASSTDRSSGETQYF | TGTGCCAGTAGTACGGACAGGAGCAGTGGGGAGACCCAGTACTTC | . | TRBD1 | TRBJ2-5 | TRBV19
CASSPVLLHRESNEQFF | TGTGCCAGCTCACCTGTCTTACTCCACAGGGAGAGCAATGAGCAGTTCTTC | . | . | TRBJ2-1 | TRBV18
CASSLGRGELFF | TGTGCCAGCAGTCTGGGCCGAGGGGAGCTGTTTTTT | . | . | TRBJ2-2 | TRBV5-4
CASSYRTEAFF | TGTGCCAGCAGTTATAGAACTGAAGCTTTCTTT | few | . | TRBJ1-1 | TRBV28